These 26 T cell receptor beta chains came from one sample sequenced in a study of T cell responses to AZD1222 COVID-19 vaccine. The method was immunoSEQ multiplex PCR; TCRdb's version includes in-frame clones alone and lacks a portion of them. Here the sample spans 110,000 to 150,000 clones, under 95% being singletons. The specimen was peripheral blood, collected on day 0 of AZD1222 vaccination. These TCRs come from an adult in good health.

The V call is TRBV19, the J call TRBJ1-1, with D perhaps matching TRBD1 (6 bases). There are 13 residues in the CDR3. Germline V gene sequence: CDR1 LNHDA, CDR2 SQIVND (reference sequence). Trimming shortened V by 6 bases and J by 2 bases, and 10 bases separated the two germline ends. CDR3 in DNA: TGTGCCAGTAGCTACAGGGCCAACACTGAAGCTTTCTTT. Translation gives CASSYRANTEAFF.

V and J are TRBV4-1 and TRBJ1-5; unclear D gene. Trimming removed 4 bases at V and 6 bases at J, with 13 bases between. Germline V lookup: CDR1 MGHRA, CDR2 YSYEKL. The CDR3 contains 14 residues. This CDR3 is CASSLLPRGQPQHF. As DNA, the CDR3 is TGCGCCAGCAGCCTCCTGCCCCGGGGTCAGCCCCAGCATTTT.

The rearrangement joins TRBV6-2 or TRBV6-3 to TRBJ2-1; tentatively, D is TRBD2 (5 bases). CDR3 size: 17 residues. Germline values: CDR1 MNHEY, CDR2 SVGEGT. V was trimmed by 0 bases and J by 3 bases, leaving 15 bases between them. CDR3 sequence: CASSYSKRDTNYNEQFF. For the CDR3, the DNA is TGTGCCAGCAGTTACTCGAAACGGGATACCAACTACAATGAGCAGTTCTTC.

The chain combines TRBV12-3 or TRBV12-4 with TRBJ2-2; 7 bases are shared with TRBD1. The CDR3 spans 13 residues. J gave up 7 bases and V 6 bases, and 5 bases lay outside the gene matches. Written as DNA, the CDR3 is TGTGCCAGCAGCTACACAGGGGTCGGGGAGCTGTTTTTT. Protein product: CASSYTGVGELFF.

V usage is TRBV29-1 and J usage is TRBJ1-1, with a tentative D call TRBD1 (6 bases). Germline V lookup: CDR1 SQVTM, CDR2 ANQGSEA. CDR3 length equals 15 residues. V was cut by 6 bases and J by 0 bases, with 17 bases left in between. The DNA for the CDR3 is TGCAGCGTACCGAAGCCCGGGGGGCTGAACACTGAAGCTTTCTTT. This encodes CSVPKPGGLNTEAFF.

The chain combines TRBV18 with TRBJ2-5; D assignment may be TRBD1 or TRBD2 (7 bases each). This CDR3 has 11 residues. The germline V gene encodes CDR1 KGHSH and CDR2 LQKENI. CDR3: CATRGGETQYF. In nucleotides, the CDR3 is TGTGCAACCAGGGGGGGAGAGACCCAGTACTTC.

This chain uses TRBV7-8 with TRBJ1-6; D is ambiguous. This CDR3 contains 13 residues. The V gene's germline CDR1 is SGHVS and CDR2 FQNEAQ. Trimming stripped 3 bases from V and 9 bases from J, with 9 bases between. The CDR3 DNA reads TGTGCCAGCAGCTTTCGGGAGCCTTCACCCCTCCACTTT. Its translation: CASSFREPSPLHF.

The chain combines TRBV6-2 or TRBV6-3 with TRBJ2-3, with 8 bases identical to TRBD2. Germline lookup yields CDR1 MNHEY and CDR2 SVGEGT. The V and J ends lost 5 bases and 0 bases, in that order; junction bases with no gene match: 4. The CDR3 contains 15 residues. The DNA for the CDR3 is TGTGCCAGCAGTCTTAGCGGGGCCAGCACAGATACGCAGTATTTT. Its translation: CASSLSGASTDTQYF.

CDR3 sequence: CASILGQGIYGYTF. Here the CDR3 DNA reads TGTGCCAGCATTCTCGGACAAGGGATCTATGGCTACACCTTC. V is TRBV2 and J is TRBJ1-2; tentative D call: TRBD1 (5 bases). Trimming took off 7 bases at V and 4 bases at J, with 16 bases between the two ends. CDR1 and CDR2 from the germline V gene are SNHLY and FYNNEI. The CDR3 is 14 amino acids.

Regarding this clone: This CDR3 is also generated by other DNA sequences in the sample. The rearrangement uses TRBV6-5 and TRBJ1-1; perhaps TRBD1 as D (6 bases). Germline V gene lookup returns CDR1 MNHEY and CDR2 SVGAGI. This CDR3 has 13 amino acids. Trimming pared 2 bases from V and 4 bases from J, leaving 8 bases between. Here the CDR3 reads CASSYGGGTEAFF. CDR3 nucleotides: TGTGCCAGCAGTTACGGGGGCGGCACTGAAGCTTTCTTT.

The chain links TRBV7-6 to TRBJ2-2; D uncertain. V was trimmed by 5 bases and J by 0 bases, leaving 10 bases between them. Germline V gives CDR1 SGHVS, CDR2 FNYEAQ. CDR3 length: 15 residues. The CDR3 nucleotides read TGTGCCAGCAGCGGTGAGTGGACGAACACCGGGGAGCTGTTTTTT. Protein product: CASSGEWTNTGELFF.

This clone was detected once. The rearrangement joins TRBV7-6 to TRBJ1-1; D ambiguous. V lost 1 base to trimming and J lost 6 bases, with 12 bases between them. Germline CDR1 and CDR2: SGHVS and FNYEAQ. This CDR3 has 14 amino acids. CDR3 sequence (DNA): TGTGCCAGCAGCTTAGGTCCCCCATCCCCTGAAGCTTTCTTT. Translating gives CASSLGPPSPEAFF.

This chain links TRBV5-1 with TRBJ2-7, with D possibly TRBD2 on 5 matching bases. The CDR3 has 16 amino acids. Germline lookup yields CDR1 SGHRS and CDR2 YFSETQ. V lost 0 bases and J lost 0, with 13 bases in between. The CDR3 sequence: CASSLEAGSLSYEQYF. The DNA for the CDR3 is TGCGCCAGCAGCTTGGAGGCGGGCTCCCTCTCCTACGAGCAGTACTTC. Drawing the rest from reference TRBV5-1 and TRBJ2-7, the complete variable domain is KAGVTQTPRYLIKTRGQQVTLSCSPISGHRSVSWYQQTPGQGLQFLFEYFSETQRNKGNFPGRFSGRQFSNSRSEMNVSTLELGDSALYLCASSLEAGSLSYEQYFGPGTRLTVT.

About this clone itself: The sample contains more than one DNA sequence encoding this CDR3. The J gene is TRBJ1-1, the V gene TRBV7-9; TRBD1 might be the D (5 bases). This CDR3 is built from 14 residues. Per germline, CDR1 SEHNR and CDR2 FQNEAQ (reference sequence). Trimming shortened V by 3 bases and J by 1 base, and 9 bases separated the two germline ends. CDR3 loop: CASSLLGANTEAFF. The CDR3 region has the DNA TGTGCCAGCAGCTTGCTCGGGGCGAACACTGAAGCTTTCTTT.

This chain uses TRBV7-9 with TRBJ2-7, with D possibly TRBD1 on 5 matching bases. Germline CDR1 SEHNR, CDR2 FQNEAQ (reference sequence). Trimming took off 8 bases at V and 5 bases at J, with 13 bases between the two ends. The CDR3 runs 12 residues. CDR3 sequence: CASLGVADEQYF. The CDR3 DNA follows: TGTGCCAGCCTAGGGGTGGCGGACGAGCAGTACTTC.

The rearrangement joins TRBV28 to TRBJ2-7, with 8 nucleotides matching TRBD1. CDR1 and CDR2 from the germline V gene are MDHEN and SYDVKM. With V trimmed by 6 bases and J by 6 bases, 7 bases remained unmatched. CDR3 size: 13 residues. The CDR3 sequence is CASRPGQGGEQYF. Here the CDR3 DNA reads TGTGCCAGCAGACCTGGACAGGGAGGCGAGCAGTACTTC.

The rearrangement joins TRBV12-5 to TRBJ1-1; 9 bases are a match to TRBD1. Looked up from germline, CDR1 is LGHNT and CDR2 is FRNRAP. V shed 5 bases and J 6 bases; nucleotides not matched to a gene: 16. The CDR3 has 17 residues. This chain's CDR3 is CASGQTTGTGLRSEAFF. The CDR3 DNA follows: TGTGCTAGTGGTCAGACGACCGGGACAGGGCTCCGTTCTGAAGCTTTCTTT.

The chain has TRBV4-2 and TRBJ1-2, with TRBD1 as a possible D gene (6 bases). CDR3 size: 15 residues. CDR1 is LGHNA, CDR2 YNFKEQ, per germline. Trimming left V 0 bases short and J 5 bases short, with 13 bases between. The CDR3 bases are TGTGCCAGCAGCCAAGATAAGGGGGAGGTATATGGCTACACCTTC. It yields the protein CASSQDKGEVYGYTF.

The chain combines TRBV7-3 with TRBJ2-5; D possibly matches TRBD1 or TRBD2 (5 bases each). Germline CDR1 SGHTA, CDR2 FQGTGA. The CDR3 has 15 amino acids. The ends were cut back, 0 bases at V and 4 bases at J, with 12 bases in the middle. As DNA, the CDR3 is TGTGCCAGCAGCTTAACTGTTGGGGGTCGAGAGACCCAGTACTTC. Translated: CASSLTVGGRETQYF.

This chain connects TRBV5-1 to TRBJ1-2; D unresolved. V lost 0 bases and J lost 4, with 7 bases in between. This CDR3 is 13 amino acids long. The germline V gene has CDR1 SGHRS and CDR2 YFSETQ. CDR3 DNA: TGCGCCAGCAGCTTGGATACCGGCTATGGCTACACCTTC. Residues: CASSLDTGYGYTF.

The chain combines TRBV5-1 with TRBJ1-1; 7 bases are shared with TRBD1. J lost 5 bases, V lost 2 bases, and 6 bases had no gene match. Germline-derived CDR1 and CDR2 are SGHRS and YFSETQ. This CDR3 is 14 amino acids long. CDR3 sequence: CASSFIYRGTEAFF. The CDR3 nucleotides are TGCGCCAGCAGCTTTATCTACAGGGGAACTGAAGCTTTCTTT. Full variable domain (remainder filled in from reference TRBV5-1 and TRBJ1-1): KAGVTQTPRYLIKTRGQQVTLSCSPISGHRSVSWYQQTPGQGLQFLFEYFSETQRNKGNFPGRFSGRQFSNSRSEMNVSTLELGDSALYLCASSFIYRGTEAFFGQGTRLTVV.

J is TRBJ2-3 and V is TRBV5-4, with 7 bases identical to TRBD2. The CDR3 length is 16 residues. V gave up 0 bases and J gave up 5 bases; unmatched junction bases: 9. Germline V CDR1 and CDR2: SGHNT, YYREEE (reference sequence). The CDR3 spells CASSLDQRGDGDTQYF. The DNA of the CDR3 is TGTGCCAGCAGCTTGGATCAGCGGGGAGATGGAGATACGCAGTATTTT.

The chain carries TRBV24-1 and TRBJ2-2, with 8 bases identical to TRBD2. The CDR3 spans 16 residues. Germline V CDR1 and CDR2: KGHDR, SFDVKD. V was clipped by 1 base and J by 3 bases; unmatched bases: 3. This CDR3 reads CATSDFSGAYTGELFF. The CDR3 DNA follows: TGTGCCACCAGTGATTTTAGCGGGGCGTACACCGGGGAGCTGTTTTTT.

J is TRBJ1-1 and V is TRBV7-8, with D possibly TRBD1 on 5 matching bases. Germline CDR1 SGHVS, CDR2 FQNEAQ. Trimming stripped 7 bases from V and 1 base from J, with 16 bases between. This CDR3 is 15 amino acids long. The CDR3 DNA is TGTGCCAGCACCTCACCGGGCGGGGGGAACACTGAAGCTTTCTTT. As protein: CASTSPGGGNTEAFF.

The CDR3 protein is CATTIGDRGFQETQYF. For the CDR3, the DNA is TGTGCCACCACTATTGGGGACAGGGGTTTCCAAGAGACCCAGTACTTC. The rearrangement links TRBV19 to TRBJ2-5; 10 nucleotides line up with TRBD1. Per the germline V gene, CDR1 is LNHDA and CDR2 is SQIVND (reference sequence). The CDR3 contains 16 residues. Trimming cost V 10 bases and J 1 base; bases outside gene matches: 12.

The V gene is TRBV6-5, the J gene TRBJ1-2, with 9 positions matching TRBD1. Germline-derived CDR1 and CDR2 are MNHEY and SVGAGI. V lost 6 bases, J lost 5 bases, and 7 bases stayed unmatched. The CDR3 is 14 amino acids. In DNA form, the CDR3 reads TGTGCCAGCAGACTACGACAGGGGGGTTATGGCTACACCTTC. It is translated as CASRLRQGGYGYTF.